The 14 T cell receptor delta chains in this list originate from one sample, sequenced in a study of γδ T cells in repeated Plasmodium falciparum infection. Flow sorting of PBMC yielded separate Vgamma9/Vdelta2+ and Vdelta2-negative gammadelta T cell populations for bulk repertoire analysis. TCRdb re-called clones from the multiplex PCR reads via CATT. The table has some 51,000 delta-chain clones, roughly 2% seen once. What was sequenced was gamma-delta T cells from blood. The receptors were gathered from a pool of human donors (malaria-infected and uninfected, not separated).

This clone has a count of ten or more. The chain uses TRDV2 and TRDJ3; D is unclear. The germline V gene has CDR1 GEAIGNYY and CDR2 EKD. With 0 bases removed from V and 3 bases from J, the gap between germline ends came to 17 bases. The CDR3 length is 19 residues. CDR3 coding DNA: TGTGCCTGTGACACCGTTGAGAAAAAGGAGAGCTGGGACACCCGACAGATGTTTTTC. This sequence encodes CACDTVEKKESWDTRQMFF.

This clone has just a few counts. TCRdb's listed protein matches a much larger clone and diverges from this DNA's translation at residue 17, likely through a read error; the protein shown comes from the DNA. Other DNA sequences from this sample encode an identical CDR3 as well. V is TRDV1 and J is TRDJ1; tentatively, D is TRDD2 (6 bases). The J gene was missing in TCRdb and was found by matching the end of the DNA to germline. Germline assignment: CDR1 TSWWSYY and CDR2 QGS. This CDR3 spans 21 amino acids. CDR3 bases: TGTGCTCTTGGGGTTCAAGGGTGGCTCCTACTTCGTACTTCGTACACCGGTAAACTCATCTTT. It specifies CALGVQGWLLLRTSYTGKLIF.

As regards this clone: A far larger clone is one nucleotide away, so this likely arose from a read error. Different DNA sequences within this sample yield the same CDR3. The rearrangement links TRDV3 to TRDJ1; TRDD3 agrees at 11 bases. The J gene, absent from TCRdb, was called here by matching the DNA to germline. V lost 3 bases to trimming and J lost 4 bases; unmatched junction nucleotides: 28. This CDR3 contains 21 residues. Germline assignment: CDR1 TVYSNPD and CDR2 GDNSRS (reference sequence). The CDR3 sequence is CAFLPSSFILGDIAGNDKLIF. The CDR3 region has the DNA TGTGCCTTCCTCCCCTCCTCCTTCATACTGGGGGATATCGCGGGAAACGATAAACTCATCTTT.

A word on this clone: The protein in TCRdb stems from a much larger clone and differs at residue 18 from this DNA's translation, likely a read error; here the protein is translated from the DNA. The CDR3 region has the DNA TGTGCCTTACTGGGCGAGGAAATATGGGGGACCCCTATTTACACCGATAAACCCATCTTT. It encodes CALLGEEIWGTPIYTDKPIF. V and J are TRDV3 and TRDJ1, with a possible D match to TRDD3 (7 bases). CDR1 is TVYSNPD and CDR2 is GDNSRS in the germline V gene (reference sequence). The CDR3 runs to 20 residues.

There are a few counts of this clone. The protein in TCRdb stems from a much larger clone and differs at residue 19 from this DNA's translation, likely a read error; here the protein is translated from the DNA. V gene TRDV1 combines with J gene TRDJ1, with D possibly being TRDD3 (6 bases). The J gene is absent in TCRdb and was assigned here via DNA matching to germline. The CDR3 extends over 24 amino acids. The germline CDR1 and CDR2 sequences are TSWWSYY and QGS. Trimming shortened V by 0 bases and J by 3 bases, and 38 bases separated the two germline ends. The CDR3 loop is CALGELGYSITLGINRLYADKLIF. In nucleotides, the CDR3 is TGTGCTCTTGGGGAACTCGGTTATAGTATTACTTTGGGGATCAACCGATTGTACGCCGATAAACTCATCTTT.

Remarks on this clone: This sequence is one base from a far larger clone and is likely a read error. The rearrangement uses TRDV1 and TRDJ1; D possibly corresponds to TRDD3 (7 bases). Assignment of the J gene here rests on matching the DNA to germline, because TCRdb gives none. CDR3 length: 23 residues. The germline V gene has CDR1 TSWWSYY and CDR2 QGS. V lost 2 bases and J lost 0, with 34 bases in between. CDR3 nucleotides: TGTGCTCTTGGGGAAGGCCCAGACCTTCCCGCTCATTACTGGGGACCGTACACCGATAAACTCATCTTT. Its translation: CALGEGPDLPAHYWGPYTDKLIF.

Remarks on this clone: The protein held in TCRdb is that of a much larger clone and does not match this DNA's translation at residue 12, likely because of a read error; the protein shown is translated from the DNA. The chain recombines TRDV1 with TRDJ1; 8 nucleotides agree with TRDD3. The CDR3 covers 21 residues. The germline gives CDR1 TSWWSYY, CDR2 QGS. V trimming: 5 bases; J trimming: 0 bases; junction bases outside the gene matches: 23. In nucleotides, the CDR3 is TGTGCTCTTGGGAAAGGGATTCTTTGGTGGGGGATGCCAAAGTACACCGATAAACTCATCTTT. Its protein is CALGKGILWWGMPKYTDKLIF.

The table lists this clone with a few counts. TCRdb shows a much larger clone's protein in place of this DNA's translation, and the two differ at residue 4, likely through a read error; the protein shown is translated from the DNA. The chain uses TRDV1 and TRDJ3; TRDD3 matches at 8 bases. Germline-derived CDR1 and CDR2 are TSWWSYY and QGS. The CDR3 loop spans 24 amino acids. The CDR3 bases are TGTGCTCTTGTGGAACCGGTCCTTCAAACTGGGGGCCAGATCAACTCCTGGGACACCCGACAGATGTTTTTC. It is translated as CALVEPVLQTGGQINSWDTRQMFF.

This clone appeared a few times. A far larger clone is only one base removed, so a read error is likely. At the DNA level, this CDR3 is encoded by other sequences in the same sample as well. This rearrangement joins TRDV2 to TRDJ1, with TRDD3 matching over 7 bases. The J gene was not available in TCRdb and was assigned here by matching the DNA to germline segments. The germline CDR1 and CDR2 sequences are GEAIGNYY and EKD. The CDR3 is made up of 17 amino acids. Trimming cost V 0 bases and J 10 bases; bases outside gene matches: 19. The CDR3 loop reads CACDTVTGGYAPVPLIF. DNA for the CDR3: TGTGCCTGTGACACCGTGACTGGAGGATACGCGCCCGTTCCACTCATCTTT.

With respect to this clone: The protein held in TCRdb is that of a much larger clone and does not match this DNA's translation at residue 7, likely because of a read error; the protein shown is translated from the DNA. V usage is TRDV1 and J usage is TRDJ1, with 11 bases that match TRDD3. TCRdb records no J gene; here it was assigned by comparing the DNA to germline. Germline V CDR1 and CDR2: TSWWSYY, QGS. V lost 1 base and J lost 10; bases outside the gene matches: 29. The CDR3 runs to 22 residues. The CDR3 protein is CALGEPFGTLPTSSWGILGLIF. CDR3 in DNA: TGTGCTCTTGGGGAACCGTTCGGGACTCTTCCTACAAGTAGCTGGGGGATACTAGGACTCATCTTT.

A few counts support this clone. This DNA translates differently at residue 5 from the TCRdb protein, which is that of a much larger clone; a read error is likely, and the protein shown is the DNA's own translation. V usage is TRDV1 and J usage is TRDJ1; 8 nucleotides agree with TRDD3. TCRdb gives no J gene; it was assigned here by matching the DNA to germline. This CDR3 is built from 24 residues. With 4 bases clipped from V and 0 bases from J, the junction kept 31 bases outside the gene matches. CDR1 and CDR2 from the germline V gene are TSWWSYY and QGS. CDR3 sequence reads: CALGGLCASSYWGSYGWYTDKLIF. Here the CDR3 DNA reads TGTGCTCTTGGGGGACTTTGTGCTTCCTCCTACTGGGGGTCATACGGGTGGTACACCGATAAACTCATCTTT.

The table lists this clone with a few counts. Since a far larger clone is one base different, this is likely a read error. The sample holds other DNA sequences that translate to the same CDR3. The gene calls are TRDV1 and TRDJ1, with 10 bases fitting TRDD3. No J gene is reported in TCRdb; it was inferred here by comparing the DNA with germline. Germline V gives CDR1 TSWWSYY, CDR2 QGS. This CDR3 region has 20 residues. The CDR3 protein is CALGGGFPYWGMTYTDKLIF. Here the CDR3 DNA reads TGCGCTCTTGGGGGCGGCTTCCCGTACTGGGGGATGACGTACACCGATAAACTCATCTTT.

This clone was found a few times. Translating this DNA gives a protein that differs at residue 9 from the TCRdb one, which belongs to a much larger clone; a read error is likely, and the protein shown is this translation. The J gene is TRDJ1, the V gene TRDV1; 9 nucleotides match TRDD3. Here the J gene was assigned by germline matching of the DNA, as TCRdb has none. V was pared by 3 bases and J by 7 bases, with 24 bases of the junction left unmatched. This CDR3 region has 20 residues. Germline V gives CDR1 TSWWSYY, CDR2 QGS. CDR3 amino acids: CALGDLLPMVPGGLRGKLIF. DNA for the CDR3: TGTGCTCTTGGGGACCTCCTACCTATGGTCCCTGGGGGATTGAGAGGTAAACTCATCTTT.

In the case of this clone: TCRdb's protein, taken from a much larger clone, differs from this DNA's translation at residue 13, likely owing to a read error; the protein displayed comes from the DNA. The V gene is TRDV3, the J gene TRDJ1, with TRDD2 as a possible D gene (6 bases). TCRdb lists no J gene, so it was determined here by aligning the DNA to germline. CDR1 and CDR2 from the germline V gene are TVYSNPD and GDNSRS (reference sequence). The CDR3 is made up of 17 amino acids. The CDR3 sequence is CARRLLQGWYNANKLIF. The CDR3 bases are TGTGCTCGTCGTCTCCTACAAGGCTGGTACAACGCCAATAAACTCATCTTT.